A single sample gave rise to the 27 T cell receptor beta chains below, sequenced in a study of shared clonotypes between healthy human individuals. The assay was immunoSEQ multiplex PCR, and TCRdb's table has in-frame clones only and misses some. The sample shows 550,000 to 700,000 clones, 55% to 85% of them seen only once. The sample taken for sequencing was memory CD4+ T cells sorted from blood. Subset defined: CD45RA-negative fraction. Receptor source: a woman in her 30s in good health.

This chain's CDR3 is CASSLAGVVGYTF. CDR3 sequence (DNA): TGCGCCAGCAGCTTAGCCGGGGTTGTTGGCTACACCTTC. The chain recombines TRBV5-1 with TRBJ1-2; no reliable D call. The CDR3 sequence is 13 residues long. The germline V gene encodes CDR1 SGHRS and CDR2 YFSETQ. The V and J ends lost 2 bases and 7 bases respectively, with 12 bases between them.

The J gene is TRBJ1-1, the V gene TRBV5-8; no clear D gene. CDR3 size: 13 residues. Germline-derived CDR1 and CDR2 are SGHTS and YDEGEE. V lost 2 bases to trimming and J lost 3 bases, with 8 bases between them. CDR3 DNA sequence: TGTGCCAGCAGCTTTCGGTTGGACACTGAAGCTTTCTTT. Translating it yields CASSFRLDTEAFF.

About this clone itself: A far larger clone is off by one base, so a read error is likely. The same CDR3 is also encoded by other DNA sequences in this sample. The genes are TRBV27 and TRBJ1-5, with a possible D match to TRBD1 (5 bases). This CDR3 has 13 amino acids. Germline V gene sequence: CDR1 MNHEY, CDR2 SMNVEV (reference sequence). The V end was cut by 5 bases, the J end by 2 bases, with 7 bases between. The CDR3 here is CASSQGGNQPQHF. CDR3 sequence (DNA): TGTGCCAGCAGTCAAGGGGGCAATCAGCCCCAGCATTTT.

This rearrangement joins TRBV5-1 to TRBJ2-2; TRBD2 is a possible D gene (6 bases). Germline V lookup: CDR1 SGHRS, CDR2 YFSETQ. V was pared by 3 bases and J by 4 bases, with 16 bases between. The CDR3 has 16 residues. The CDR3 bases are TGCGCCAGCAGCTCCGGTTCGGCGGGACCCACCGGGGAGCTGTTTTTT. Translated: CASSSGSAGPTGELFF.

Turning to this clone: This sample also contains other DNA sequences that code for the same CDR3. The CDR3 protein is CASSSQGATEAFF. The CDR3 region has the DNA TGTGCCAGCAGCTCGCAGGGGGCCACTGAAGCTTTCTTT. The J gene is TRBJ1-1, the V gene TRBV7-2; 8 bases align to TRBD1. This CDR3 contains 13 residues. V was pared by 4 bases and J by 4 bases, with 2 bases of the junction left unmatched. Germline lookup yields CDR1 SGHTA and CDR2 FQGNSA.

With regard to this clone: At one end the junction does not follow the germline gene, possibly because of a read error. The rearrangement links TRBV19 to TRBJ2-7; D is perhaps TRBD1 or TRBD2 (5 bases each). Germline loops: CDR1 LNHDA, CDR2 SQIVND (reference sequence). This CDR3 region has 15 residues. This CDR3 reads CATGGLSAGTYGQYF. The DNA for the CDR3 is TGTGCCACCGGCGGTCTCTCCGCCGGGACCTACGGGCAGTACTTC.

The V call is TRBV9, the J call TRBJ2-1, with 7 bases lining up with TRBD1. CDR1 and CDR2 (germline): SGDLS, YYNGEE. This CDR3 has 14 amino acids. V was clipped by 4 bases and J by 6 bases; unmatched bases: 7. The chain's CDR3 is CASSPRQGFNEQFF. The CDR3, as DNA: TGTGCCAGCAGCCCACGACAGGGCTTCAATGAGCAGTTCTTC.

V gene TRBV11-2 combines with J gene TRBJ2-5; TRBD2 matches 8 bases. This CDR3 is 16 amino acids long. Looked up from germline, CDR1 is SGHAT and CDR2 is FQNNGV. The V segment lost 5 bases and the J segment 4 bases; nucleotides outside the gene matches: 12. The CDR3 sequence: CASSPGMGLAGETQYF. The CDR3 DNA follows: TGTGCCAGCAGCCCTGGTATGGGTCTAGCGGGAGAGACCCAGTACTTC.

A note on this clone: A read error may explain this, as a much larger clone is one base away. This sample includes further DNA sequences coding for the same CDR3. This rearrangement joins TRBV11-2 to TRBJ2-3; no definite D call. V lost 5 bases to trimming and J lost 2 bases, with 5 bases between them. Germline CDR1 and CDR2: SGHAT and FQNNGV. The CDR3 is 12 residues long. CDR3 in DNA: TGTGCCAGCAGCCCGTCCACAGATACGCAGTATTTT. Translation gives CASSPSTDTQYF.

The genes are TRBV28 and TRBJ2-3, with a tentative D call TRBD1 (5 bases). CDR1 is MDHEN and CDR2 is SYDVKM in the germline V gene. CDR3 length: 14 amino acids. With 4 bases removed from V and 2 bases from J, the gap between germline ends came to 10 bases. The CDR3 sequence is CASSWGRNTDTQYF. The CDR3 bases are TGTGCCAGCAGTTGGGGCAGAAACACAGATACGCAGTATTTT.

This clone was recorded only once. The CDR3: CASSPWRREPYEQYF. The CDR3 bases are TGTGCCAGCAGTCCATGGAGAAGGGAACCCTACGAGCAGTACTTC. The genes are TRBV27 and TRBJ2-7; the D is unclear. The ends were cut back, 5 bases at V and 2 bases at J, with 16 bases in the middle. The germline CDR1 and CDR2 sequences are MNHEY and SMNVEV (reference sequence). The CDR3 runs to 15 residues.

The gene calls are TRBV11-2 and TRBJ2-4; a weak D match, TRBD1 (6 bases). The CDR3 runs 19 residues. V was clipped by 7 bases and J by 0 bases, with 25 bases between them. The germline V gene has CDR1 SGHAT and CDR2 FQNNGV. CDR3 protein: CASTPKVGTSVIAKNIQYF. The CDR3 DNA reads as TGTGCCAGCACCCCGAAGGTCGGGACAAGTGTCATAGCCAAAAACATTCAGTACTTC.

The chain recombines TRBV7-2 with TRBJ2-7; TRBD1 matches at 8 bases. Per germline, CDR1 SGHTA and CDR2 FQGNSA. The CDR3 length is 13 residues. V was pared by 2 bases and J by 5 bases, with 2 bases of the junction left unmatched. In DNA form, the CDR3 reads TGTGCCAGCAGCTTAAACAGGGGGGACGAGCAGTACTTC. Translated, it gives CASSLNRGDEQYF.

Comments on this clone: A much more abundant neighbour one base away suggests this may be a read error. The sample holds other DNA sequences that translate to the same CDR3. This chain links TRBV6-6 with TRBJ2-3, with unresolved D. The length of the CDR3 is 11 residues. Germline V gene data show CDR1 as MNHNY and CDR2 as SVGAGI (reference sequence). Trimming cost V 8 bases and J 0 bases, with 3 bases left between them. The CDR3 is CASSSTDTQYF. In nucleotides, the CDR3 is TGTGCCAGCTCTAGCACAGATACGCAGTATTTT.

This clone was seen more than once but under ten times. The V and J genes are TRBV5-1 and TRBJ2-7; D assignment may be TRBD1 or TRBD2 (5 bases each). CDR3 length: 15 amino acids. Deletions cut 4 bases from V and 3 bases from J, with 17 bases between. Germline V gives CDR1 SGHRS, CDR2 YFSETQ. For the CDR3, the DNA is TGCGCCAGCAGCCCTGGGGGAACAGCCAACTACGAGCAGTACTTC. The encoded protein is CASSPGGTANYEQYF.

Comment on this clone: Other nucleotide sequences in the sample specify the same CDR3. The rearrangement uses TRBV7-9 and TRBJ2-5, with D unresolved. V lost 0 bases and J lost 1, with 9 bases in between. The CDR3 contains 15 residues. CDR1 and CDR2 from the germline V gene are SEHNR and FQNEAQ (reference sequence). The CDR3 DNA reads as TGTGCCAGCAGCTTAGCGGGTGCGTTCCAAGAGACCCAGTACTTC. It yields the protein CASSLAGAFQETQYF.

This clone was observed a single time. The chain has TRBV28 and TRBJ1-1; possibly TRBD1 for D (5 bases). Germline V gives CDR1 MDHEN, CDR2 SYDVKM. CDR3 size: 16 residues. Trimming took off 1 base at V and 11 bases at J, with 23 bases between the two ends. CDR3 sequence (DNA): TGTGCCAGCAGTTTATACCCCTCGACAGTGCGCTCGGGGGCTTTCTTT. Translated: CASSLYPSTVRSGAFF.

Written as DNA, the CDR3 is TGTGCCAGCAGTAAATGGGGGGGTCAGCCCCAGCATTTT. Residues: CASSKWGGQPQHF. This chain connects TRBV28 to TRBJ1-5, with D perhaps matching TRBD1 (5 bases). The CDR3 has 13 residues. Trimming removed 5 bases at V and 6 bases at J, with 11 bases between. Germline V gene lookup returns CDR1 MDHEN and CDR2 SYDVKM.

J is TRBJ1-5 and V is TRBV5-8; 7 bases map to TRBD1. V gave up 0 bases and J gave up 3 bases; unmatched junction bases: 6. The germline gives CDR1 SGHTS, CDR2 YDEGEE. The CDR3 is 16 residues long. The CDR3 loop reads CASSLGTGGNNQPQHF. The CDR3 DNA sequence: TGTGCCAGCAGCTTGGGGACAGGCGGCAACAATCAGCCCCAGCATTTT.

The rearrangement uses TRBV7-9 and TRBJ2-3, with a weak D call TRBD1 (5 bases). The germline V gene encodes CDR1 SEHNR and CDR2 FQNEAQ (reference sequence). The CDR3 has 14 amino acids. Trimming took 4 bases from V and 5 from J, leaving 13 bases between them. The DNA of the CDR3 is TGTGCCAGCAGCTCTCGGACAAACGAAGATACGCAGTATTTT. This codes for CASSSRTNEDTQYF.

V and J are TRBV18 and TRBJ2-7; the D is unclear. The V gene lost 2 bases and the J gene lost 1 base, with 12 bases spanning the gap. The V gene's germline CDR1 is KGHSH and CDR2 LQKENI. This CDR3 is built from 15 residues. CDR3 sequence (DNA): TGTGCCAGCTCACCAGAGTTCGTTAGGTCCTACGAGCAGTACTTC. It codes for CASSPEFVRSYEQYF. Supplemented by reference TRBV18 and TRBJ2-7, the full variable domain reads NAGVMQNPRHLVRRRGQEARLRCSPMKGHSHVYWYRQLPEEGLKFMVYLQKENIIDESGMPKERFSAEFPKEGPSILRIQQVVRGDSAAYFCASSPEFVRSYEQYFGPGTRLTVT.

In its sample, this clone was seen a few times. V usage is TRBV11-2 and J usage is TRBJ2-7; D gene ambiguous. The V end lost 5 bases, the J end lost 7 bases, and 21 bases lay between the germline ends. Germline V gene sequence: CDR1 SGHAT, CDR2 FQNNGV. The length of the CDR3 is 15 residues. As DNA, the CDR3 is TGTGCCAGCAGCCCGCGGCCAGGAGTAATTGTGGAGCAGTACTTC. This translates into CASSPRPGVIVEQYF.

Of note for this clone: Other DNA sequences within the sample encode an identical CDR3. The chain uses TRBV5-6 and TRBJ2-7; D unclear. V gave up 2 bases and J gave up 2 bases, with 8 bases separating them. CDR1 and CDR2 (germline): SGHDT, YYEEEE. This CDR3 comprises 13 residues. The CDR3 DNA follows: TGTGCCAGCAGCTTAGGCCGCACCTACGAGCAGTACTTC. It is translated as CASSLGRTYEQYF.

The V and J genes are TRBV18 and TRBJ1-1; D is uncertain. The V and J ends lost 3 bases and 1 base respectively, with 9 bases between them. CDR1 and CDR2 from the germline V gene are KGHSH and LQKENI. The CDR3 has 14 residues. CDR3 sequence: CASSPRKGNTEAFF. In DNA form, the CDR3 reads TGTGCCAGCTCACCGCGAAAAGGGAACACTGAAGCTTTCTTT.

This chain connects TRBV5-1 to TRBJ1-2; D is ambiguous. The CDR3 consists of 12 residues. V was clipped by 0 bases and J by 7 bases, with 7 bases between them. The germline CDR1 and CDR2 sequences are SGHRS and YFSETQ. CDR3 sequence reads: CASSLEAIGYTF. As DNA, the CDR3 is TGCGCCAGCAGCTTGGAGGCGATTGGCTACACCTTC.

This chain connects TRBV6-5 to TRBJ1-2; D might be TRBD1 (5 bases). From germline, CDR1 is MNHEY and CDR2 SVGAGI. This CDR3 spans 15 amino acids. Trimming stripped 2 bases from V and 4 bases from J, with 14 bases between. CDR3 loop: CASSYLPGGIYGYTF. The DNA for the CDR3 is TGTGCCAGCAGTTACCTCCCCGGGGGAATCTATGGCTACACCTTC.

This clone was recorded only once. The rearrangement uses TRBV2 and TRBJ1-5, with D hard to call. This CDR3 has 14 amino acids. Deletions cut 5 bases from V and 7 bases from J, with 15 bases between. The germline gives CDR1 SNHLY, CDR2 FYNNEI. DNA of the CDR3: TGTGCCAGCAGTCGGTCCCCCGAGATCCAGCCCCAGCATTTT. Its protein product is CASSRSPEIQPQHF.